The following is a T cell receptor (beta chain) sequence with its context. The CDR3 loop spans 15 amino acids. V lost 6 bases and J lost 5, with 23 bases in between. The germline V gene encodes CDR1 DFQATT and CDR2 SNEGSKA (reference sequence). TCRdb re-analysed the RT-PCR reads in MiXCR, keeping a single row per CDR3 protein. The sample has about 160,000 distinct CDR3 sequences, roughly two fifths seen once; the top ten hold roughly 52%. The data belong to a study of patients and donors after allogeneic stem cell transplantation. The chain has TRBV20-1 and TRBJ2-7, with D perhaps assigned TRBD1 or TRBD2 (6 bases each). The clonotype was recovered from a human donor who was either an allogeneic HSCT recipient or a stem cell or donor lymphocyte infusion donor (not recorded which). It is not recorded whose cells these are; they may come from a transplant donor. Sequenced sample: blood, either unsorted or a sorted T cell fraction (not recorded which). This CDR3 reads CSARSNREVRNEQYV. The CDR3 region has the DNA TGCAGTGCCAGATCAAACAGGGAGGTTAGAAACGAGCAGTACGTC.